This T cell receptor beta chain was obtained from a study of blood T cell repertoires in COVID-19. The overall study: Nucleic acid was either cDNA or gDNA, and it came from T cells, B-cell-depleted T cells, or PBMCs.

Those enrolled in Seattle joined during active infection and were followed longitudinally afterward. The V end was cut by 7 bases, the J end by 6 bases, with 19 bases between. The CDR3 is 15 residues long. From germline, CDR1 is SNHLY and CDR2 FYNNEI. In the source study's methods: Cell counts per sample came from amplifying reference gene primers. TCRdb's table, derived via immunoSEQ multiplex PCR, lists solely in-frame clones and lacks some. V and J calls and clone size follow that table, whereas D and trimming were derived from the DNA. The repertoire holds about 260,000 clones, over 80% seen once, with roughly 10% in the top ten.

The source material was peripheral blood. The receptor was derived from a woman in her 70s with COVID-19, enrolled during active disease. This chain links TRBV2 with TRBJ1-5, with a tentative D call TRBD1 (5 bases). This CDR3 is CASTEGPGGAQPQHF. CDR3 DNA: TGTGCCAGCACCGAAGGCCCGGGAGGGGCTCAGCCCCAGCATTTT.